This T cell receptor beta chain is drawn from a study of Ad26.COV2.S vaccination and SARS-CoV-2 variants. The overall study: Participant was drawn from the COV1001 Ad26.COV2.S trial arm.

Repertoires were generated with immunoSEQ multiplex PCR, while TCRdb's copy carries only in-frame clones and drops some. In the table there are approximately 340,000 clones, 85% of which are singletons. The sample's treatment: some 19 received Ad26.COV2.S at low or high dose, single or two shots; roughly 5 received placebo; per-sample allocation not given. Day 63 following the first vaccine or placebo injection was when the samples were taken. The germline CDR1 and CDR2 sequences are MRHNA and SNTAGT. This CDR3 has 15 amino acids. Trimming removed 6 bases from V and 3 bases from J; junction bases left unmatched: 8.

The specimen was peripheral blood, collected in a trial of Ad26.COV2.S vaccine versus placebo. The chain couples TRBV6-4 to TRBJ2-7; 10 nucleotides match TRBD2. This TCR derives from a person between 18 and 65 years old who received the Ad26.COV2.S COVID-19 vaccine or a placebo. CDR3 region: CASRESSGRGYEQYF. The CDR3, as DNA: TGTGCCAGCAGGGAATCTAGCGGGAGAGGCTACGAGCAGTACTTC.